This is a list of T cell receptor beta chains from one sample in a study of Ad26.COV2.S vaccination and SARS-CoV-2 variants. Sequencing used immunoSEQ multiplex PCR; TCRdb keeps in-frame clones, though not all of them. Here the sample spans 440,000 or so clones, roughly nine tenths being singletons. This specimen consisted of peripheral blood, obtained in a trial of Ad26.COV2.S vaccine versus placebo. Receptors originate from a person aged 18 to 59 who received the Ad26.COV2.S COVID-19 vaccine or a placebo. The CDR3 runs from the conserved cysteine through the conserved F or W. The D gene is left open where the match is weak. For some rows the clone size is stated as once, few or many, or as a class when expanded; others skip it.

J gene: TRBJ2-5
clone size: few
CDR3 length: 15
V gene: TRBV7-9
D gene: TRBD2
CDR3 DNA: TGTGCCAGCAGCTCGGAGACTAGCGGCCAAGAGACCCAGTACTTC
CDR3 protein: CASSSETSGQETQYF

J gene: TRBJ2-7
clone size: NA
CDR3 length: 15
V gene: TRBV2
D gene: TRBD1
CDR3 DNA: TGTGCCAGCAGTGCTCAAGTCCCAGGGACAGACGAGCAGTACTTC
CDR3 protein: CASSAQVPGTDEQYF

J gene: TRBJ1-1
clone size: NA
CDR3 length: 14
V gene: TRBV6-2/TRBV6-3
D gene: NA
CDR3 DNA: TGTGCCAGCAGTTACGTTATAGGCTTGACTGAAGCTTTCTTT
CDR3 protein: CASSYVIGLTEAFF

J gene: TRBJ1-2
clone size: once
CDR3 length: 15
V gene: TRBV9
D gene: TRBD1
CDR3 DNA: TGTGCCAGCAGCGCAACCCCAGGACAGGGCGGAGGCTACACCTTC
CDR3 protein: CASSATPGQGGGYTF

J gene: TRBJ1-1
clone size: NA
CDR3 length: 13
V gene: TRBV18
D gene: NA
CDR3 DNA: TGTGCCAGCTCACCGTCAGGAGAGACTGAAGCTTTCTTT
CDR3 protein: CASSPSGETEAFF

J gene: TRBJ2-1
clone size: NA
CDR3 length: 11
V gene: TRBV28
D gene: NA
CDR3 DNA: TGTGCCAGCAGGGCCTTCAATGAGCAGTTCTTC
CDR3 protein: CASRAFNEQFF

J gene: TRBJ1-5
clone size: few
CDR3 length: 15
V gene: TRBV19
D gene: NA
CDR3 DNA: TGTGCCAGTAGTACAAGGACGGATAGCAATCAGCCCCAGCATTTT
CDR3 protein: CASSTRTDSNQPQHF

J gene: TRBJ1-5
clone size: NA
CDR3 length: 14
V gene: TRBV6-2/TRBV6-3
D gene: NA
CDR3 DNA: TGTGCCAGCAGTTATATATCCGCAAATCAGCCCCAGCATTTT
CDR3 protein: CASSYISANQPQHF

J gene: TRBJ1-4
clone size: NA
CDR3 length: 14
V gene: TRBV5-1
D gene: NA
CDR3 DNA: TGCGCCAGCAGCGGAACAGAGGCTAATGAAAAACTGTTTTTT
CDR3 protein: CASSGTEANEKLFF

J gene: TRBJ1-2
clone size: few
CDR3 length: 13
V gene: TRBV5-1
D gene: TRBD1
CDR3 DNA: TGCGCCAGCAAACAGGGGGCCTCGGATGGCTACACCTTC
CDR3 protein: CASKQGASDGYTF

J gene: TRBJ2-7
clone size: NA
CDR3 length: 13
V gene: TRBV7-9
D gene: TRBD1
CDR3 DNA: TGTGCCAGCAGCAAGGGACAGGGGTACGAGCAGTACTTC
CDR3 protein: CASSKGQGYEQYF

J gene: TRBJ2-3
clone size: NA
CDR3 length: 18
V gene: TRBV11-2
D gene: TRBD2
CDR3 DNA: TGTGCCAGCAGCTTAAGGGCGGGACTAGCGCCCTACACAGATACGCAGTATTTT
CDR3 protein: CASSLRAGLAPYTDTQYF

J gene: TRBJ2-2
clone size: NA
CDR3 length: 17
V gene: TRBV9
D gene: NA
CDR3 DNA: TGTGCCAGCAGCGTAGCTTCCCCGGCCATGCGGACCGGGGAGCTGTTTTTT
CDR3 protein: CASSVASPAMRTGELFF

J gene: TRBJ2-7
clone size: NA
CDR3 length: 15
V gene: TRBV2
D gene: NA
CDR3 DNA: TGTGCTTCCTCCGGCCGGGGGCGCTTAACGGACGAGCAGTACTTC
CDR3 protein: CASSGRGRLTDEQYF

J gene: TRBJ1-1
clone size: NA
CDR3 length: 11
V gene: TRBV6-2/TRBV6-3
D gene: NA
CDR3 DNA: TGTGCCAGCAGTCAGGGGATTGAAGCTTTCTTT
CDR3 protein: CASSQGIEAFF

J gene: TRBJ2-7
clone size: NA
CDR3 length: 14
V gene: TRBV21-1
D gene: NA
CDR3 DNA: TGTGCCAGAGGTCATGGGGACAGGGTCTACGAGCAGTACTTC
CDR3 protein: CARGHGDRVYEQYF

J gene: TRBJ2-1
clone size: NA
CDR3 length: 18
V gene: TRBV5-1
D gene: NA
CDR3 DNA: TGCGCCAGCAGCCCGGGGTCGGGACTCCGGATCGGGTACAATGAGCAGTTCTTC
CDR3 protein: CASSPGSGLRIGYNEQFF

J gene: TRBJ1-1
clone size: NA
CDR3 length: 14
V gene: TRBV19
D gene: TRBD1
CDR3 DNA: TGTGCCAGTAGTAGGGACAGGGGTGTAGGTGAAGCTTTCTTT
CDR3 protein: CASSRDRGVGEAFF

J gene: TRBJ1-2
clone size: once
CDR3 length: 16
V gene: TRBV11-2
D gene: TRBD1
CDR3 DNA: TGTGCCAGCAGCCACCCCTGGGGACAGGGCAACTATGGCTACACCTTC
CDR3 protein: CASSHPWGQGNYGYTF

J gene: TRBJ2-7
clone size: NA
CDR3 length: 15
V gene: TRBV4-1
D gene: TRBD1
CDR3 DNA: TGCGCCAGCAGCTTATCCGGGACAGGGGGTTACGAGCAGTACTTC
CDR3 protein: CASSLSGTGGYEQYF

J gene: TRBJ2-3
clone size: NA
CDR3 length: 15
V gene: TRBV15
D gene: NA
CDR3 DNA: TGTGCCACCAGCAGCGGGACGGACACGTCAGATACGCAGTATTTT
CDR3 protein: CATSSGTDTSDTQYF

J gene: TRBJ2-7
clone size: NA
CDR3 length: 15
V gene: TRBV5-1
D gene: TRBD2
CDR3 DNA: TGCGCCAGCAGTAAAACCCTAGCGGGAGCTTACGAGCAGTACTTC
CDR3 protein: CASSKTLAGAYEQYF

J gene: TRBJ2-1
clone size: NA
CDR3 length: 15
V gene: TRBV3-1/TRBV3-2
D gene: TRBD1
CDR3 DNA: TGTGCCAGCAGCTTACGGACAGGGAGAATAAATGAGCAGTTCTTC
CDR3 protein: CASSLRTGRINEQFF

J gene: TRBJ1-1
clone size: NA
CDR3 length: 14
V gene: TRBV27
D gene: NA
CDR3 DNA: TGTGCCAGCAGTCGGGTCTCCGGGGAGGGTGAAGCTTTCTTT
CDR3 protein: CASSRVSGEGEAFF

J gene: TRBJ1-5
clone size: NA
CDR3 length: 12
V gene: TRBV28
D gene: NA
CDR3 DNA: TGTGCCAGCAGTGACAGGCTTTCGCCCCAGCATTTT
CDR3 protein: CASSDRLSPQHF

J gene: TRBJ2-5
clone size: NA
CDR3 length: 13
V gene: TRBV29-1
D gene: NA
CDR3 DNA: TGCAGCGTTAATCTAGGGGGGAAAGAGACCCAGTACTTC
CDR3 protein: CSVNLGGKETQYF

J gene: TRBJ1-4
clone size: NA
CDR3 length: 16
V gene: TRBV9
D gene: NA
CDR3 DNA: TGTGCCAGCAGCGTAGATAGGGTGGCAACTAATGAAAAACTGTTTTTT
CDR3 protein: CASSVDRVATNEKLFF